This T cell receptor beta chain originates from a study of T cell responses to AZD1222 COVID-19 vaccine. The wider study: It was second doses at about 4 or about 12 weeks that were pooled. Overall study findings and caveats: Females made up more of the donors, who were largely white British, and clonal diversity may have come out too low.

Assay used: immunoSEQ multiplex PCR; TCRdb lists only in-frame clones, some missing. The data show about 130,000 clones, approximately 91% seen once. Trimming stripped 4 bases from V and 5 bases from J, with 12 bases between. The CDR3 is made up of 13 amino acids. Germline V gene lookup returns CDR1 SGHRS and CDR2 YFSETQ. Worth noting for this clone: As yet, its antigen is unknown.

The gene calls are TRBV5-1 and TRBJ1-1, with D unclear. Sequencing was performed on peripheral blood, taken on day 0 of AZD1222 vaccination. This clonotype was obtained from an adult in good health. CDR3 sequence reads: CASSPSPRTEAFF. The DNA of the CDR3 is TGCGCCAGCAGCCCCAGCCCCCGGACTGAAGCTTTCTTT.